The entry that follows covers one TCR beta chain sequence. The antigen remains undetermined. These data belong to a study of post-analysis software for immune sequencing data. Looking at the study overall: The cohort encompassed relapsing-remitting, secondary progressive and progressive-relapsing multiple sclerosis disease courses. The study, taken as a whole, reports: Normalized Chao1 diversity was significantly reduced in patients versus controls. TRBV5-6, TRBV5-1 and TRBV20-1 were among four or five TRBV segments more frequent in patients than controls.

The CDR3 extends over 14 amino acids. Trimming left V 4 bases short and J 6 bases short, with 15 bases between. Looked up from germline, CDR1 is SGHRS and CDR2 is YFSETQ. Presence of unique molecular identifiers characterized the TCR beta cDNA libraries. Each batch of roughly 1 to 11 million T cells produced 400,000 to 650,000 cDNA molecules. From the PCR reads, TCRdb called clonotypes with MiXCR, one entry per CDR3 protein. The sample has about 820,000 distinct CDR3 sequences; about 53% are singletons. The sequence derives from a girl aged 10 to 17 with multiple sclerosis. The genes are TRBV5-1 and TRBJ2-3, with D possibly called TRBD1 or TRBD2 (5 bases each). Material for sequencing was blood. CDR3 sequence (DNA): TGCGCCAGCAGCCCCGGGATCCCAGGGGATACGCAGTATTTT. It yields the protein CASSPGIPGDTQYF.